One sample yielded the 9 T cell receptor beta chains listed below, sequenced in a study of T cells in Graves' hyperthyroidism and ophthalmopathy. TCR beta CDR3 sequences were amplified from RNA transcripts. The HTBI primer set served for first-round RT-PCR of the TCR CDR3. TCRdb ran MiXCR on the multiplex PCR reads and lists one entry per CDR3 protein. Counted here are hundreds of thousands of distinct CDR3 sequences, about 14% occurring once; the ten biggest clones make up more than 8.5%. Sequencing was performed on blood. The origin of the receptors is a woman aged 18-30 years with Graves' hyperthyroidism.

V is TRBV10-3 and J is TRBJ2-5; D gene ambiguous. The germline V gene encodes CDR1 ENHRY and CDR2 SYGVKD. V gave up 4 bases and J gave up 1 base, with 7 bases separating them. The CDR3 runs to 13 residues. The chain's CDR3 is CAISVASQETQYF. CDR3 nucleotides: TGTGCCATCAGTGTCGCCAGCCAAGAGACCCAGTACTTC.

This clonotype has at least ten counts. The V and J genes are TRBV20-1 and TRBJ1-2, with TRBD1 as a possible D gene (5 bases). Germline V gene lookup returns CDR1 DFQATT and CDR2 SNEGSKA (reference sequence). Trimming removed 0 bases from V and 2 bases from J, with 16 bases in between. The CDR3 has 16 residues. CDR3 sequence (DNA): TGCAGTGCTAGAGATCCGAGGACATGGCTAAACTATGGCTACACCTTC. This encodes CSARDPRTWLNYGYTF.

This clonotype was seen repeatedly, ten times or more. The chain combines TRBV11-2 with TRBJ2-7; the match to TRBD2 covers 9 bases. Germline values: CDR1 SGHAT, CDR2 FQNNGV. The CDR3 extends over 16 amino acids. The V segment lost 1 base and the J segment 2 bases; nucleotides outside the gene matches: 6. The CDR3 bases are TGTGCCAGCAGCTTAGGGAGGACTAGCGTTACCTACGAGCAGTACTTC. It yields the protein CASSLGRTSVTYEQYF.

This clonotype was counted many times. This chain uses TRBV6-1 with TRBJ1-1, with TRBD1 identical over 9 bases. The CDR3 covers 14 residues. The V and J ends lost 6 bases and 4 bases, in that order; junction bases with no gene match: 6. In germline, CDR1 is MNHNS, CDR2 SASEGT. The CDR3: CASSRQGVSTEAFF. In DNA form, the CDR3 reads TGTGCCAGCAGCAGACAGGGGGTATCCACTGAAGCTTTCTTT.

This clonotype was counted between two and nine times. V is TRBV13 and J is TRBJ1-4; D call uncertain. This CDR3 contains 17 residues. Germline V gene sequence: CDR1 PRHDT, CDR2 FYEKMQ (reference sequence). V was cut by 0 bases and J by 6 bases, with 17 bases left in between. The CDR3, as DNA: TGTGCCAGCAGCTTAGGGCCCACCGGATACCTTCATGAAAAACTGTTTTTT. Its protein product is CASSLGPTGYLHEKLFF.

Ten or more counts support this clonotype. The rearrangement joins TRBV30 to TRBJ2-5; a possible D gene is TRBD2 (6 bases). The CDR3 is 14 amino acids. Trimming took 2 bases from V and 7 from J, leaving 17 bases between them. CDR1 is GTSNPN and CDR2 is SVGIG in the germline V gene (reference sequence). CDR3 region: CAWSRDSGPGTQYF. The CDR3 nucleotides are TGTGCCTGGAGTAGGGATAGCGGACCAGGGACCCAGTACTTC.

J is TRBJ1-5 and V is TRBV20-1; D remains unclear. Germline CDR1 reads DFQATT; CDR2 reads SNEGSKA (reference sequence). V was trimmed by 6 bases and J by 4 bases, leaving 13 bases between them. This CDR3 comprises 13 residues. CDR3 protein: CSALGMMNQPQHF. CDR3 sequence (DNA): TGCAGTGCGTTGGGAATGATGAATCAGCCCCAGCATTTT.

This clonotype was picked up a small number of times. V gene TRBV20-1 combines with J gene TRBJ1-5; possible D gene TRBD1, 5 bases. Germline values: CDR1 DFQATT, CDR2 SNEGSKA (reference sequence). V dropped 3 bases and J dropped 6 bases, with 15 bases sitting between them. The CDR3 has 14 amino acids. CDR3 bases: TGCAGTGCTAGCACTTTTGGGGGTAGTCAGCCCCAGCATTTT. This sequence encodes CSASTFGGSQPQHF.

This clonotype was recorded a few times. The chain employs TRBV13 and TRBJ2-7; 12 bases line up with TRBD2. V shed 3 bases, J shed 5 bases, and the junction held 8 bases outside the gene matches. The CDR3 contains 16 residues. Germline assignment: CDR1 PRHDT and CDR2 FYEKMQ (reference sequence). The chain's CDR3 is CASSFRLAGAGDEQYF. The CDR3 DNA reads as TGTGCCAGCAGCTTTAGACTAGCGGGAGCTGGTGACGAGCAGTACTTC.